This T cell receptor (beta chain) was captured in a study of blood T cells in healthy people across ages. Germline V gives CDR1 DFQATT, CDR2 SNEGSKA (reference sequence). This CDR3 spans 15 amino acids. V gave up 5 bases and J gave up 2 bases; unmatched junction bases: 7. A sample-barcoded 5' primer and a J-beta primer mix were used in a second PCR of about 7 to 12 cycles. Each cDNA molecule was tagged by a template-switch adaptor with 12 random nucleotides. MiXCR, run by TCRdb on the 5' RACE reads, gives a single entry per CDR3 protein. This table has some 1.6 million distinct CDR3 sequences, roughly 32% appearing once.

The origin of this receptor is a woman aged 30 to 39 in good health. The gene calls are TRBV20-1 and TRBJ2-7, with 12 bases aligning to TRBD2. Sequenced material: blood. The CDR3 nucleotides read TGCAGTGCTCTCCTAGCGGGGGGGCAGGCCTACGAGCAGTACTTC. Amino acids: CSALLAGGQAYEQYF.